This record concerns one T cell receptor (beta chain) sequence. Its antigen has not been determined. No base quality values were provided; no much bigger clone lies one nucleotide off. TCRbeta CDR3 regions were amplified from genomic DNA by means of the immunoSEQ Assay, a bias-controlled multiplex PCR. The study's processing was this. Within the assay, amplification of reference gene primers was used to estimate how many nucleated cells each sample contained. To quantify the absolute abundance of each unique TCRbeta CDR3 rearrangement, sequence reads were collapsed and filtered. For each sample, productive Simpson clonality was calculated as the square root of Simpson's diversity index over productive rearrangements. TCRdb carries this immuneACCESS record with in-frame sequences only. Its versions omit some clonotypes, under half of them owing to an unresolved V gene in the studies checked, with the rest unexplained. That table gives V, J and clone size, and the DNA gave D and trimming. In this sample the table shows 270,000 or so clones, around 86% of which occur a single time. Of the sample, 0.94% is held by the ten largest clones.

Inclusive of the bounding cysteine and phenylalanine, the CDR3 is 15 residues long. Just CDR3 DNA is preserved here, 45 bases in frame from base 1. Trimming removed 4 bases from V and 3 bases from J; the gene matches leave 7 bases unexplained. CDR1 and CDR2 are read off the germline V gene as SGHTS and YDEGEE. The data derive from a study of blood T cell repertoires in COVID-19 (dated by TCRdb to the early 2020s). Background on the whole study: The collaborator samples originated in the United States, Italy and Spain and spanned the acute and convalescent phases of COVID-19. The material from the prospective study consisted of cDNA or gDNA derived from T cells, B-cell-depleted T cells, or PBMCs. Deeply sampled blood TCRbeta repertoires from subjects exposed to, actively infected with, or recovered from COVID-19 were included in the dataset. The repertoires were released in a freely available public database intended as a resource for research on the immune response to SARS-CoV-2. Samples were obtained from the ongoing ImmuneRACE study (first 160 participants) and from 1,200 or so subjects provided by 6 global collaborators. Nearly every sample came with metadata listing a de-identified subject ID, COVID-19 status, age in years and sex. Where available, HLA class I and class II types were obtained from metadata supplied by the sample provider rather than from assay-based typing. The paper as a whole reports these results and caveats: Clinical and demographic metadata were provided uncurated, with the amount varying by source and participant.

A second Seattle source provided samples from volunteer blood donors who had recovered from COVID-19. The collaborating institutions used their own protocols to collect whole blood in K2EDTA tubes. For TCRbeta analysis, collaborators shipped samples in one of three forms: frozen whole blood, isolated PBMCs, or DNA extracted from either of those sample types. The TCR sequence derives from a woman aged 35 to 49 who had recovered from COVID-19. Material: peripheral blood. Recombination joined TRBV5-8 with TRBJ2-7; 10 middle bases align to TRBD1. The encoded CDR3 is CASSRGQGVLYEQYF. The sequenced DNA is TGTGCCAGCAGCCGAGGACAGGGGGTACTCTACGAGCAGTACTTC.